Described below is a single TCR beta chain sequence and its context. The antigen is unknown. This record comes from a study of cytomegalovirus exposure and HLA in healthy donors. CDR3 length: 16 amino acids. Germline V gene sequence: CDR1 ENHRY, CDR2 SYGVKD. J was trimmed by 4 bases and V by 0 bases; bases with no gene match: 8. A multiplex PCR was run with 60 Vbeta primers and 13 Jbeta primers. Measured with immunoSEQ multiplex PCR; TCRdb has only the in-frame clones, and not every one. The profile shows about 120,000 clones, approximately 79% of them singletons. Study-level points and caveats: Researchers reportedly found TCR beta sequences accurately predicted most subjects' HLA-A and HLA-B alleles. Association with HLA alleles at 0.05 false discovery rate was found for 16,951 TCR beta sequences in a later analysis. The likely origin of a cluster of highly shared sequence variants was a sequencing artifact.

The chain carries TRBV10-3 and TRBJ1-1; 7 bases map to TRBD1. The sample comprised PBMCs. This TCR was sampled from a man between 25 and 39 years old in good health and CMV-seropositive. The chain's CDR3 is CAISESGGGEGTEAFF. The CDR3 DNA is TGTGCCATCAGTGAGTCTGGAGGGGGCGAAGGCACTGAAGCTTTCTTT.